One sample yielded the 2 T cell receptor beta chains listed below, sequenced in a study of blood T cell repertoires in COVID-19. Only in-frame clones appear in the TCRdb table, and some are missing; sequencing was by immunoSEQ multiplex PCR. Of around 34,000 clones in the sample, about four fifths were seen once. Sequencing used peripheral blood. The receptors stem from a man aged 50-59 years with acute or convalescent COVID-19.

The sample holds a few counts of this clone. The chain uses TRBV27 and TRBJ1-1, with D possibly matching TRBD1 (5 bases). Per germline, CDR1 MNHEY and CDR2 SMNVEV (reference sequence). Trimming left V 6 bases short and J 1 base short, with 9 bases between. This CDR3 spans 13 amino acids. Here the CDR3 reads CASRTTGNTEAFF. The DNA for the CDR3 is TGTGCCAGCAGAACTACAGGGAACACTGAAGCTTTCTTT.

The chain joins TRBV24-1 to TRBJ2-1, with 13 bases identical to TRBD2. The CDR3 spans 16 residues. With 4 bases clipped from V and 6 bases from J, the junction kept 5 bases outside the gene matches. Germline CDR1 reads KGHDR; CDR2 reads SFDVKD. CDR3 sequence: CATSETSGGGVNEQFF. CDR3 coding DNA: TGTGCCACCAGTGAAACTAGCGGGGGGGGAGTCAATGAGCAGTTCTTC.